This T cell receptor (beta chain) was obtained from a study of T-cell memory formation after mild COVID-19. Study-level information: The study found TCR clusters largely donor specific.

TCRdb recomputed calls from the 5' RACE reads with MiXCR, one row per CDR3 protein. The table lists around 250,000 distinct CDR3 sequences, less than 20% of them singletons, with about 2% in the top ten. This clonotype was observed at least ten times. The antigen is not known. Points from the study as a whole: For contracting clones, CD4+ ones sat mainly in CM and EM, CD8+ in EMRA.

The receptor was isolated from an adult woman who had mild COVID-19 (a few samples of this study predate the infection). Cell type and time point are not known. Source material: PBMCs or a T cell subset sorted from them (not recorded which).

CDR3 DNA sequence: TGTGCCAGCAGTTACTCGTTTTCAGAGACCCAGTACTTC. It yields the protein CASSYSFSETQYF. The chain recombines TRBV6-2 or TRBV6-3 with TRBJ2-5; D is unclear. V was cut by 0 bases and J by 4 bases, with 6 bases left in between. The CDR3 sequence is 13 residues long. The germline gives CDR1 MNHEY, CDR2 SVGEGT.